The 18 T cell receptor beta chains listed next were all sequenced from one sample in a study of T cells in Graves' hyperthyroidism and ophthalmopathy. TCR beta CDR3 region amplification was performed from RNA transcripts. RT-PCR in the first round (using the HTBI primer set) targeted the TCR CDR3. TCRdb re-called the multiplex PCR reads with MiXCR, one entry per CDR3 protein. The sample holds about 250,000 distinct CDR3 sequences, approximately 23% seen once. Sequencing was done on a sample of blood. These receptors came from a man in his thirties or forties with Graves' ophthalmopathy.

V gene TRBV5-6 combines with J gene TRBJ2-1, with TRBD2 as a possible D gene (5 bases). This CDR3 region has 16 residues. The ends were cut back, 0 bases at V and 4 bases at J, with 14 bases in the middle. Germline V gene sequence: CDR1 SGHDT, CDR2 YYEEEE. CDR3 in amino acids: CASSLVGSELYNEQFF. The CDR3 nucleotides read TGTGCCAGCAGCTTGGTCGGTAGCGAGTTGTACAATGAGCAGTTCTTC.

V is TRBV19 and J is TRBJ2-7, with D possibly matching TRBD2 (6 bases). This CDR3 has 14 residues. V lost 5 bases, J lost 6 bases, and 17 bases lay in between. Germline V lookup: CDR1 LNHDA, CDR2 SQIVND (reference sequence). Written as DNA, the CDR3 is TGTGCCAGTAGTTACGTAGCAGGAGGGCCCGAGCAGTACTTC. Protein: CASSYVAGGPEQYF.

This clonotype was counted ten times or more. An end of the junction differs from the germline gene, which may be a read error. V is TRBV5-1 and J is TRBJ2-7; D remains unclear. This CDR3 comprises 11 residues. From germline, CDR1 is SGHRS and CDR2 YFSETQ. As DNA, the CDR3 is TGTGCCAGCAGCTTAGATTACGAGCAGTACTTC. Its protein product is CASSLDYEQYF.

The chain employs TRBV6-1 and TRBJ2-3; D is possibly TRBD1 (6 bases). The CDR3 contains 13 residues. Per the germline V gene, CDR1 is MNHNS and CDR2 is SASEGT. The V end lost 5 bases, the J end lost 8 bases, and 14 bases lay between the germline ends. This chain's CDR3 is CASSRGGWATQYF. The CDR3 nucleotides read TGTGCCAGCAGTCGAGGGGGTTGGGCTACGCAGTATTTT.

This clonotype was picked up many times. V usage is TRBV6-1 and J usage is TRBJ2-5; maybe TRBD1 (6 bases). Germline CDR1 and CDR2: MNHNS and SASEGT. Between the trimmed V and J ends, which lost 6 bases and 2 bases, there was a span of 10 bases. The CDR3 spans 13 residues. The CDR3 loop is CASRRQGQETQYF. CDR3 nucleotide sequence: TGTGCCAGCAGGAGGCAGGGGCAAGAGACCCAGTACTTC.

In its sample, this clonotype was seen many times. The genes are TRBV7-8 and TRBJ1-1; D gene unclear. The CDR3 consists of 15 residues. Germline assignment: CDR1 SGHVS and CDR2 FQNEAQ. Trimming pared 0 bases from V and 2 bases from J, leaving 10 bases between. CDR3: CASSLAGQPNTEAFF. CDR3 nucleotides: TGTGCCAGCAGCTTAGCAGGGCAGCCCAACACTGAAGCTTTCTTT.

This chain connects TRBV4-1 to TRBJ1-2, with D unresolved. The CDR3 runs 11 residues. With 4 bases removed from V and 10 bases from J, the gap between germline ends came to 10 bases. Germline CDR1 reads MGHRA; CDR2 reads YSYEKL. The CDR3 DNA reads as TGCGCCAGCAGCCGGAACGGTCTCTACACCTTC. Translation gives CASSRNGLYTF.

This clonotype has just a few counts. The J gene is TRBJ2-1, the V gene TRBV28, with D possibly TRBD1 on 5 matching bases. The CDR3 contains 12 residues. Germline V gene sequence: CDR1 MDHEN, CDR2 SYDVKM. The V end lost 9 bases, the J end lost 4 bases, and 10 bases lay between the germline ends. The chain's CDR3 is CASDSLYNEQFF. CDR3 sequence (DNA): TGTGCCAGTGACAGTCTGTACAATGAGCAGTTCTTC.

The chain uses TRBV11-2 and TRBJ1-6; D call uncertain. V lost 3 bases and J lost 4, with 10 bases in between. Germline CDR1 SGHAT, CDR2 FQNNGV. This CDR3 region has 15 residues. The CDR3 region is CASSFATSYNSPLHF. CDR3 bases: TGTGCCAGCAGCTTCGCCACCTCGTATAATTCACCCCTCCACTTT.

The chain uses TRBV5-1 and TRBJ2-1; D gene unclear. The V end was cut by 0 bases, the J end by 3 bases, with 10 bases between. CDR1 SGHRS and CDR2 YFSETQ come from the germline V gene. The CDR3 length is 15 residues. The CDR3 protein is CASSLEGIIYNEQFF. Written as DNA, the CDR3 is TGCGCCAGCAGCTTGGAAGGTATCATCTACAATGAGCAGTTCTTC.

This clonotype was seen more than once but under ten times. This rearrangement joins TRBV20-1 to TRBJ1-1; unclear D gene. Germline V lookup: CDR1 DFQATT, CDR2 SNEGSKA (reference sequence). There are 12 residues in the CDR3. V lost 0 bases and J 5 bases, leaving 7 bases between the germline ends. In DNA, the CDR3 is TGCAGTGCTAGAGATCCGAGGACTGAAGCTTTCTTT. It translates to CSARDPRTEAFF.

This clonotype was recorded a few times. The chain has TRBV6-1 and TRBJ2-7; possibly TRBD1 for D (6 bases). This CDR3 has 15 amino acids. Trimming pared 5 bases from V and 2 bases from J, leaving 16 bases between. Germline V CDR1 and CDR2: MNHNS, SASEGT. The CDR3 reads CASSFDPGHPYEQYF. For the CDR3, the DNA is TGTGCCAGCAGTTTCGACCCGGGACATCCCTACGAGCAGTACTTC.

The CDR3 protein is CASSLDTSGLGNEQFF. DNA of the CDR3: TGTGCCAGCAGCTTAGATACTAGCGGGCTCGGTAATGAGCAGTTCTTC. The chain carries TRBV7-8 and TRBJ2-1; 9 bases align to TRBD2. Unmatched junction bases numbered 8, after V lost 1 base and J lost 7 bases. CDR1 and CDR2 (germline): SGHVS, FQNEAQ. This CDR3 spans 16 amino acids. The full variable domain, rest sourced from reference TRBV7-8 and TRBJ2-1, is GAGVSQSPRYKVAKRGQDVALRCDPISGHVSLFWYQQALGQGPEFLTYFQNEAQLDKSGLPSDRFFAERPEGSVSTLKIQRTQQEDSAVYLCASSLDTSGLGNEQFFGPGTRLTVL.

This clonotype was observed a few times. The chain is built from TRBV10-2 and TRBJ2-7; 10 bases align to TRBD2. The germline V gene has CDR1 WSHSY and CDR2 SAAADI. The CDR3 consists of 16 residues. J was trimmed by 6 bases and V by 7 bases; bases with no gene match: 15. The CDR3, as DNA: TGCGCCAGCACGGACAGGGCGGCTAGCGGGAGTTCCGAGCAGTACTTC. Translation gives CASTDRAASGSSEQYF.

This clonotype was found once. This may be a read error, as it is one base from a much larger clone. This CDR3 fails to terminate in the conserved phenylalanine or tryptophan, so it likely reflects a read error. The chain uses TRBV18 and TRBJ1-5; D ambiguous. CDR3 length: 13 residues. CDR1 and CDR2 from the germline V gene are KGHSH and LQKENI. Trimming cost V 6 bases and J 4 bases, with 10 bases left between them. This CDR3 reads CASSISGNQPQHS. Here the CDR3 DNA reads TGTGCCAGCTCGATTTCCGGGAATCAGCCCCAGCATTCT.

This clonotype has just a few counts. The chain recombines TRBV11-1 with TRBJ1-2; unclear D gene. The CDR3 is made up of 15 amino acids. V was shortened by 4 bases and J by 6 bases, with 18 bases between the two germline ends. CDR1 SGHAT and CDR2 FQDESV come from the germline V gene (reference sequence). CDR3 in amino acids: CASSSVGKRDHGYTF. The CDR3 DNA reads TGTGCCAGCAGCTCCGTGGGGAAAAGGGATCATGGCTACACCTTC.

This clonotype was seen many times. In DNA form, the CDR3 reads TGTGCCTGGGACAAGGGAAACACTGAAGCTTTCTTT. Translating gives CAWDKGNTEAFF. V gene TRBV30 combines with J gene TRBJ1-1; D remains ambiguous. Germline V gene data show CDR1 as GTSNPN and CDR2 as SVGIG (reference sequence). V was shortened by 5 bases and J by 2 bases, with 9 bases between the two germline ends. The length of the CDR3 is 12 residues.

This clonotype was detected only a few times. The CDR3 sequence: CAWRPRGSGNTIYF. DNA for the CDR3: TGTGCCTGGAGACCAAGGGGCTCTGGAAACACCATATATTTT. The chain carries TRBV30 and TRBJ1-3; tentatively, D is TRBD1 (5 bases). Germline CDR1 and CDR2: GTSNPN and SVGIG (reference sequence). Trimming stripped 3 bases from V and 0 bases from J, with 9 bases between. CDR3 length equals 14 residues. Supplemented by reference TRBV30 and TRBJ1-3, the full variable domain reads SQTIHQWPATLVQPVGSPLSLECTVEGTSNPNLYWYRQAAGRGLQLLFYSVGIGQISSEVPQNLSASRPQDRQFILSSKKLLLSDSGFYLCAWRPRGSGNTIYFGEGSWLTVV.